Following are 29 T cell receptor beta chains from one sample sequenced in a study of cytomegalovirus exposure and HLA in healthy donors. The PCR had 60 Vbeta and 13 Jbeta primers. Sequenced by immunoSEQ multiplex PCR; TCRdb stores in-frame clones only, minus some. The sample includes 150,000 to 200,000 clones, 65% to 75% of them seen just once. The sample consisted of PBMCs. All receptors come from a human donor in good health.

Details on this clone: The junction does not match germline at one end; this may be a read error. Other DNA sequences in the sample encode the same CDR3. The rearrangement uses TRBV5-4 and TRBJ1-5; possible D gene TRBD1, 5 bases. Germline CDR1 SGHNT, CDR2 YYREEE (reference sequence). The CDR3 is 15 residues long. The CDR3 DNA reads TGTGCCAGCAGCTTGGCCGGCGGGGGGGATCAGCCCCAGCACTTT. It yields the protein CASSLAGGGDQPQHF.

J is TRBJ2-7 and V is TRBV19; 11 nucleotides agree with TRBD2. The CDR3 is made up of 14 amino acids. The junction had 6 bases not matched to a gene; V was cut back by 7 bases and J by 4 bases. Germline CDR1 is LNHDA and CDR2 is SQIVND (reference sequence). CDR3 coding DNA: TGTGCCAGTACTCCGACTAGCGGGGCTTACGAGCAGTACTTC. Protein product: CASTPTSGAYEQYF.

The chain's CDR3 is CASSIPGLAGGRNEQFF. The CDR3 region has the DNA TGTGCCAGCAGCATACCGGGACTAGCAGGAGGTAGGAATGAGCAGTTCTTC. The gene calls are TRBV5-6 and TRBJ2-1, with TRBD2 matching over 9 bases. The junction had 15 bases not matched to a gene; V was cut back by 4 bases and J by 7 bases. The CDR3 is 17 amino acids. The germline gives CDR1 SGHDT, CDR2 YYEEEE.

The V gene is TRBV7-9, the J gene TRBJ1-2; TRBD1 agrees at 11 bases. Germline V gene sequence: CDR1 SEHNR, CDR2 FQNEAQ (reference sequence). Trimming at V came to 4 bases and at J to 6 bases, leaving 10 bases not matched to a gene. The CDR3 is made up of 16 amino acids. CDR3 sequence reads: CASSWKDRGLSDGYTF. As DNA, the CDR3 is TGTGCCAGCAGCTGGAAGGACAGGGGGCTCTCGGATGGCTACACCTTC. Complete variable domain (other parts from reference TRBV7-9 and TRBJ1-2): DTGVSQNPRHKITKRGQNVTFRCDPISEHNRLYWYRQTLGQGPEFLTYFQNEAQLEKSRLLSDRFSAERPKGSFSTLEIQRTEQGDSAMYLCASSWKDRGLSDGYTFGSGTRLTVV.

This chain's CDR3 is CASSANNRGPASRGYTF. The CDR3 DNA reads TGTGCCAGCAGTGCCAATAACAGGGGGCCCGCCTCTCGTGGCTACACCTTC. V gene TRBV25-1 combines with J gene TRBJ1-2; 9 bases align to TRBD1. The CDR3 loop spans 17 amino acids. Germline CDR1 is MGHDK and CDR2 is SYGVNS. V lost 4 bases to trimming and J lost 7 bases; unmatched junction nucleotides: 16.

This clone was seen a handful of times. CDR3: CASSQDGPGGVTDTQYF. The CDR3 nucleotides read TGCGCCAGCAGCCAAGATGGGCCGGGGGGCGTCACAGATACGCAGTATTTT. The rearrangement uses TRBV4-1 and TRBJ2-3; D perhaps matches TRBD2 (7 bases). There are 17 residues in the CDR3. Trimming took 0 bases from V and 2 from J, leaving 15 bases between them. Germline CDR1 reads MGHRA; CDR2 reads YSYEKL.

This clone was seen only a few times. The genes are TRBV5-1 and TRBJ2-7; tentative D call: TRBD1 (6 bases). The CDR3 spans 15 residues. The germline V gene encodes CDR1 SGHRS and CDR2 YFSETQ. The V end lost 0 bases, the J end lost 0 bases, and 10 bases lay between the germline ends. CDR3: CASSLAWGLSYEQYF. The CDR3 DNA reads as TGCGCCAGCAGCTTGGCCTGGGGGCTCTCCTACGAGCAGTACTTC. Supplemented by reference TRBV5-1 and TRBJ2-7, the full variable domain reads KAGVTQTPRYLIKTRGQQVTLSCSPISGHRSVSWYQQTPGQGLQFLFEYFSETQRNKGNFPGRFSGRQFSNSRSEMNVSTLELGDSALYLCASSLAWGLSYEQYFGPGTRLTVT.

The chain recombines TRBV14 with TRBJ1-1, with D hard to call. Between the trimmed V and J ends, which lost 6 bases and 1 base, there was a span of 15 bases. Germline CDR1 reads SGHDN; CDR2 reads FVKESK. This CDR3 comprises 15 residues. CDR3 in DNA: TGTGCCAGCAGTCAAATGGGGAGGACGAACACTGAAGCTTTCTTT. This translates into CASSQMGRTNTEAFF.

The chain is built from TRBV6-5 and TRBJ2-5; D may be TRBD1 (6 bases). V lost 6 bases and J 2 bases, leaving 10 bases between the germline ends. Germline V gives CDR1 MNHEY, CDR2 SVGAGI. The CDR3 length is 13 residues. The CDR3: CASSPDRQETQYF. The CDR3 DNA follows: TGTGCCAGCAGCCCGGACAGACAAGAGACCCAGTACTTC.

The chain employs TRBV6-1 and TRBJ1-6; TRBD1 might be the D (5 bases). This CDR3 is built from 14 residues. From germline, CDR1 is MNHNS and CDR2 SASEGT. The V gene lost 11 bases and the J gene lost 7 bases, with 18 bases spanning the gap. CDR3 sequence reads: CAGFSGEYNSPLHF. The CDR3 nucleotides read TGTGCCGGTTTCTCGGGGGAATACAATTCACCCCTCCACTTT.

CDR3 protein: CASSPSRRGQEKLFF. The CDR3 DNA sequence: TGTGCCAGTAGCCCATCCCGCAGGGGGCAGGAAAAACTGTTTTTT. The chain has TRBV19 and TRBJ1-4; TRBD1 matches 8 bases. The CDR3 is 15 amino acids. CDR1 is LNHDA, CDR2 SQIVND, per germline (reference sequence). The trim removed 6 bases at V and 8 bases at J, leaving 11 bases unmatched.

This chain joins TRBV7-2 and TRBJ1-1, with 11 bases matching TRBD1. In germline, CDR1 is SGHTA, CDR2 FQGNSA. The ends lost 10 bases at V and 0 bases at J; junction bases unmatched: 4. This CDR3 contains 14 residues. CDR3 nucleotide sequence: TGTGCCACCGGGACAGGGGGAATGAACACTGAAGCTTTCTTT. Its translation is CATGTGGMNTEAFF.

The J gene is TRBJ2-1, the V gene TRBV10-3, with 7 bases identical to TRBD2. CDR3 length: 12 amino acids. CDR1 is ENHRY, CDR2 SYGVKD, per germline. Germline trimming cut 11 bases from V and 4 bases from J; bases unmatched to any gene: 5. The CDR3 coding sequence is TGTGCCTCACTGGGGGGGTACAATGAGCAGTTCTTC. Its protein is CASLGGYNEQFF.

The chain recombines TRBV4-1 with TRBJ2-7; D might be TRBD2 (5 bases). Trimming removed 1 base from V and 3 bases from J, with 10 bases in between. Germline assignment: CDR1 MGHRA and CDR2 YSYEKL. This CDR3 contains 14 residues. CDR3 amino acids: CASSQVGENYEQYF. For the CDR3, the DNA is TGCGCCAGCAGCCAAGTCGGGGAAAACTACGAGCAGTACTTC.

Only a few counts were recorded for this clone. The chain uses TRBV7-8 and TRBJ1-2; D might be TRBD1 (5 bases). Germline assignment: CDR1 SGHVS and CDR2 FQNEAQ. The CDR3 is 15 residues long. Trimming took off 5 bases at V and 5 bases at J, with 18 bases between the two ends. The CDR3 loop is CASSPIRGRGYGYTF. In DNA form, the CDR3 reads TGTGCCAGCAGCCCCATTAGGGGCCGGGGGTATGGCTACACCTTC.

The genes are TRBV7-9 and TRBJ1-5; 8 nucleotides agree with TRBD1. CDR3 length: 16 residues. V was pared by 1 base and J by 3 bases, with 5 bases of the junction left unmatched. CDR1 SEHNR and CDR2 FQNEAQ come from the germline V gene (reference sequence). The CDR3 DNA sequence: TGTGCCAGCAGCTTAGACCAGGGGGCCTTCAATCAGCCCCAGCATTTT. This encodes CASSLDQGAFNQPQHF.

CDR3 bases: TGTGCCAGCAGCTCGAGGACTAGCGGGGGGGCCGGGGAGACCCAGTACTTC. Translating gives CASSSRTSGGAGETQYF. The chain uses TRBV4-2 and TRBJ2-5, with 15 nucleotides matching TRBD2. V trimming: 5 bases; J trimming: 5 bases; junction bases outside the gene matches: 9. Germline CDR1 is LGHNA and CDR2 is YNFKEQ. The CDR3 is made up of 17 amino acids.

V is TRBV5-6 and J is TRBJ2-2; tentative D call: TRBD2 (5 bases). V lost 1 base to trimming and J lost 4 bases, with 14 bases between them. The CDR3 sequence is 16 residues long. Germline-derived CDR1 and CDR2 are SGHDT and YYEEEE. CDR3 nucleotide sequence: TGTGCCAGCAGCTTGTTAGCGACAAGACCCACCGGGGAGCTGTTTTTT. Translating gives CASSLLATRPTGELFF.

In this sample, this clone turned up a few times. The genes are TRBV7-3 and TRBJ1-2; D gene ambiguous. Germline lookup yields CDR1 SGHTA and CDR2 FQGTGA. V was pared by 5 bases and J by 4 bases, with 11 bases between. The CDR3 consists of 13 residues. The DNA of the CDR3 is TGTGCCAGCAGCCAGGACTCTCTCTATGGCTACACCTTC. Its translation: CASSQDSLYGYTF.

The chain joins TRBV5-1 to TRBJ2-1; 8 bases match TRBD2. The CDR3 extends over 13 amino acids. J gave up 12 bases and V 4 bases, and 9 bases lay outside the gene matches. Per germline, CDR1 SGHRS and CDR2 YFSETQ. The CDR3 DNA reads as TGCGCCAGCAGCCTGGGACTAGACGTTAGGCAGTTCTTC. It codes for CASSLGLDVRQFF. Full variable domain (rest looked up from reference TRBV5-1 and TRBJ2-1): KAGVTQTPRYLIKTRGQQVTLSCSPISGHRSVSWYQQTPGQGLQFLFEYFSETQRNKGNFPGRFSGRQFSNSRSEMNVSTLELGDSALYLCASSLGLDVRQFFGPGTRLTVL.

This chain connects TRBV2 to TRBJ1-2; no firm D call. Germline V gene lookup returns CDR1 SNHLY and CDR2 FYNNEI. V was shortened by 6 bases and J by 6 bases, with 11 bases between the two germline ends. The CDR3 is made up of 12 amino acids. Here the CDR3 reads CASRGEGDGYTF. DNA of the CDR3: TGTGCCAGCAGGGGTGAGGGCGATGGCTACACCTTC.

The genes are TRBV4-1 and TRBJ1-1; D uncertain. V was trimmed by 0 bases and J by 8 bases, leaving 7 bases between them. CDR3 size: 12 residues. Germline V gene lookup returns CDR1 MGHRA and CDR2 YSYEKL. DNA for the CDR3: TGCGCCAGCAGCCAAGACCGGGAGGAAGCTTTCTTT. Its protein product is CASSQDREEAFF.

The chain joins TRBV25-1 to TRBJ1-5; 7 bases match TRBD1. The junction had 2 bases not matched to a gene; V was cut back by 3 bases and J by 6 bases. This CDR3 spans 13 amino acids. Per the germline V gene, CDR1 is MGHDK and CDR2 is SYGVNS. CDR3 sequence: CASSDRDSQPQHF. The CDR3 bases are TGTGCCAGCAGTGATCGGGACAGTCAGCCCCAGCATTTT.

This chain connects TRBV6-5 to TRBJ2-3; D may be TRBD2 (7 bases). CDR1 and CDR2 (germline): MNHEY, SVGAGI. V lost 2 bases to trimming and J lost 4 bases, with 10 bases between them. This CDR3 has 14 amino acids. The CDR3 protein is CASSYGGGADTQYF. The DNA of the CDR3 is TGTGCCAGCAGTTACGGGGGGGGCGCAGATACGCAGTATTTT.

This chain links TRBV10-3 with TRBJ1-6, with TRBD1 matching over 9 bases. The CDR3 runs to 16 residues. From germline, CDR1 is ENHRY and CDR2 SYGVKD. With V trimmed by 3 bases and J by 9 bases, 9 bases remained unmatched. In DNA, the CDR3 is TGTGCCATCAGTGACCACGCGGGACAGGGTAGTTCACCCCTCCACTTT. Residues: CAISDHAGQGSSPLHF.

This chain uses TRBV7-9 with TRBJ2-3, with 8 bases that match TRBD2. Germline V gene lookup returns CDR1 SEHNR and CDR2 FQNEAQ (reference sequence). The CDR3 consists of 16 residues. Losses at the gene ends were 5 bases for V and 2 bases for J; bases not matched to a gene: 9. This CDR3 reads CASSPVGGGITDTQYF. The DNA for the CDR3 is TGTGCCAGCAGCCCCGTAGGCGGGGGGATCACAGATACGCAGTATTTT. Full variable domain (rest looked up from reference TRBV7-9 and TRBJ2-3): DTGVSQNPRHKITKRGQNVTFRCDPISEHNRLYWYRQTLGQGPEFLTYFQNEAQLEKSRLLSDRFSAERPKGSFSTLEIQRTEQGDSAMYLCASSPVGGGITDTQYFGPGTRLTVL.

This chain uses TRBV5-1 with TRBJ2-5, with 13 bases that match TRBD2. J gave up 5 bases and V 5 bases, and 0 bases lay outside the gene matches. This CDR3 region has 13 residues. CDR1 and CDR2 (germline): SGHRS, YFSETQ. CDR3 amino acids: CASRTSGGETQYF. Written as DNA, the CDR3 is TGCGCCAGCAGGACTAGCGGGGGGGAGACCCAGTACTTC.

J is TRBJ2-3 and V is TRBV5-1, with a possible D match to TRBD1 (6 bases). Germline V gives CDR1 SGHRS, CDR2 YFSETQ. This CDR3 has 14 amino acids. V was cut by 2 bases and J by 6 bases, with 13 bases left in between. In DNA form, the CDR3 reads TGCGCCAGCAGCTTAAACCGGGACACCGATACGCAGTATTTT. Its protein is CASSLNRDTDTQYF.

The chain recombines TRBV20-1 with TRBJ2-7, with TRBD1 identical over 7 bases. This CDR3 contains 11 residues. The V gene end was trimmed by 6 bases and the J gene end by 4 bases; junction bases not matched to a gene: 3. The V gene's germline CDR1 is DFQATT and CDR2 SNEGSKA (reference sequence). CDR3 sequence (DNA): TGCAGTGCCATACAGGGGTACGAGCAGTACTTC. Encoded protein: CSAIQGYEQYF.